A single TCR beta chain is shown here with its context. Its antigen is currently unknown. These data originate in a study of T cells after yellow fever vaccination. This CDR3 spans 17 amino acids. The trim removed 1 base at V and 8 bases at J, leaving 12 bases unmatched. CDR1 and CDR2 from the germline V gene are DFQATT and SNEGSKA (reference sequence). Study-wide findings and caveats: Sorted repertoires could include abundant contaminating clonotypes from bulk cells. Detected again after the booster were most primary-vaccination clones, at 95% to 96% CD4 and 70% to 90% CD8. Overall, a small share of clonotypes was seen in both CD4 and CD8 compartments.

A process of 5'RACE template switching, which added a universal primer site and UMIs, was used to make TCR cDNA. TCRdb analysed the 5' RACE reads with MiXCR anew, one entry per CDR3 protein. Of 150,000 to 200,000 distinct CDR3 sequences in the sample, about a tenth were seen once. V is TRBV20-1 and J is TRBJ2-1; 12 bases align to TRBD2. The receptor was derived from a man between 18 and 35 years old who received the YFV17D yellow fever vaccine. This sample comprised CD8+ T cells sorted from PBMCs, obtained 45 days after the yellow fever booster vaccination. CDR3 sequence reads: CSARAFGLAGPLDEQFF. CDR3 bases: TGCAGTGCTAGAGCATTCGGACTAGCGGGGCCTCTGGATGAGCAGTTCTTC.